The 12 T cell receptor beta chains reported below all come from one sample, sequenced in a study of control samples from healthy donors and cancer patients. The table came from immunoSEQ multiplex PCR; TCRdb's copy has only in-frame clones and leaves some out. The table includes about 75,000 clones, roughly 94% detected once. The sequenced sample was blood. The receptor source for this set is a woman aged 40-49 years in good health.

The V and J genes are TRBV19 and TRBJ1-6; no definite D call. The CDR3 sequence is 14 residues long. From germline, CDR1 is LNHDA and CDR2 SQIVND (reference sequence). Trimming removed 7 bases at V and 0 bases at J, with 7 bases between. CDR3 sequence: CASNRGSYNSPLHF. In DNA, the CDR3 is TGTGCCAGTAATCGGGGCTCCTATAATTCACCCCTCCACTTT.

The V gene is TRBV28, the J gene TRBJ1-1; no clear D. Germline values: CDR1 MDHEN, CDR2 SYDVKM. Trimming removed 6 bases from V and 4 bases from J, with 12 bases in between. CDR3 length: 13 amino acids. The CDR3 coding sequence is TGTGCCAGCAGGGCTTTATGGGGCACTGAAGCTTTCTTT. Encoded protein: CASRALWGTEAFF.

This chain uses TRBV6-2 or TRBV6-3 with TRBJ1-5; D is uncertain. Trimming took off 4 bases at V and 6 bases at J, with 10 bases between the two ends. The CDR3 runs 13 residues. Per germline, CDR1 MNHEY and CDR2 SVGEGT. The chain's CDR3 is CASSWAGRQPQHF. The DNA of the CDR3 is TGTGCCAGCAGTTGGGCCGGACGTCAGCCCCAGCATTTT.

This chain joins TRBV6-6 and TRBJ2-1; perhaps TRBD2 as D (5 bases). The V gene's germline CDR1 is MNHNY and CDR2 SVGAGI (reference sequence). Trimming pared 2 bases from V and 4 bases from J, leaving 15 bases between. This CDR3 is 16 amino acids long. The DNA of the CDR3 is TGTGCCAGCAGTTACGGGTCCCAGCGGATGTACAATGAGCAGTTCTTC. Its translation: CASSYGSQRMYNEQFF.

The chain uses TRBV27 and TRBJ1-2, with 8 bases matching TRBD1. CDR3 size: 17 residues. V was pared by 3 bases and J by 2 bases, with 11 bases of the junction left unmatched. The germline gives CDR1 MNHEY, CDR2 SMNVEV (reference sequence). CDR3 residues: CASSLTPGTGNNYGYTF. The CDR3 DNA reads TGTGCCAGCAGTTTGACTCCCGGGACAGGTAACAACTATGGCTACACCTTC.

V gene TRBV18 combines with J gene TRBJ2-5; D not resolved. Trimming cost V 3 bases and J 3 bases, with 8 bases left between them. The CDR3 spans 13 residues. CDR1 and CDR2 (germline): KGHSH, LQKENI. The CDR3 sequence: CASSPIPEETQYF. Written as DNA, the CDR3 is TGTGCCAGCTCACCCATCCCGGAAGAGACCCAGTACTTC.

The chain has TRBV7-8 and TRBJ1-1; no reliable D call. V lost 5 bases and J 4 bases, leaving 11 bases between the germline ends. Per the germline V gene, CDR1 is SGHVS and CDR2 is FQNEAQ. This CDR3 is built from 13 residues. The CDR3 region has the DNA TGTGCCAGCAGCACATATGGGAGCACTGAAGCTTTCTTT. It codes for CASSTYGSTEAFF.

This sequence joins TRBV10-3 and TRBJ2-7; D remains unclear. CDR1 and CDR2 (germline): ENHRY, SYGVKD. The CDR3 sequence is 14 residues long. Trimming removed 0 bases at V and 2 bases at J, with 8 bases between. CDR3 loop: CAISESAVAYEQYF. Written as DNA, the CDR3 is TGTGCCATCAGTGAGTCGGCGGTGGCCTACGAGCAGTACTTC.

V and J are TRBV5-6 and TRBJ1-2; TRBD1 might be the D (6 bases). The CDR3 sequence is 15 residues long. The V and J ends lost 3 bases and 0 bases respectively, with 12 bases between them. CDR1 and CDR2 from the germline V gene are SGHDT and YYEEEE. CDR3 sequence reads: CASSWGDRSNYGYTF. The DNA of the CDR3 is TGTGCCAGCAGCTGGGGAGACAGGTCTAACTATGGCTACACCTTC.

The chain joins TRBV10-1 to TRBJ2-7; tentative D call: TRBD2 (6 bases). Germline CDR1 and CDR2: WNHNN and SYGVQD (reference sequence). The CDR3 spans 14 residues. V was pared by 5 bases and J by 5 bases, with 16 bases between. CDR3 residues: CASSPGLQRDEQYF. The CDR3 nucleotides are TGCGCCAGCAGTCCGGGACTCCAAAGGGACGAGCAGTACTTC.

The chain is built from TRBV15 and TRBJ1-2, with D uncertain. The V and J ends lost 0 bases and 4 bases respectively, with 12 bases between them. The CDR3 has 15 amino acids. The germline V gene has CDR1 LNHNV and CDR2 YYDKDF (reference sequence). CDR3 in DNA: TGTGCCACCAGCAGAGATCTTGGGCTTGCCTATGGCTACACCTTC. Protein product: CATSRDLGLAYGYTF.

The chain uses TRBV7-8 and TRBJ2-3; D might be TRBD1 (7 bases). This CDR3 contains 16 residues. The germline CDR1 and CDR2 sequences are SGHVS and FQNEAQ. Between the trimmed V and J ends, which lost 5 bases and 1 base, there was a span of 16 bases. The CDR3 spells CASSPQGGGGTDTQYF. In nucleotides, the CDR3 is TGTGCCAGCAGCCCCCAGGGGGGTGGAGGCACAGATACGCAGTATTTT.